Following are 7 T cell receptor beta chains from one sample sequenced in a study of T cell changes during pregnancy in multiple sclerosis. TCRdb keeps only in-frame clones here, not all; method: immunoSEQ multiplex PCR. The sample has fewer than 140,000 clones, around 90% seen once; the top ten hold approximately 1.6%. The sequenced sample was peripheral blood, obtained after pregnancy. The receptors here all came from a female donor with multiple sclerosis, enrolled in a pregnancy study.

The chain is built from TRBV6-5 and TRBJ2-3, with D maybe TRBD2 (6 bases). Germline loops: CDR1 MNHEY, CDR2 SVGAGI. V was pared by 4 bases and J by 0 bases, with 14 bases between. CDR3 length equals 16 residues. CDR3 sequence: CASSWAGGFSTDTQYF. CDR3 nucleotide sequence: TGTGCCAGCAGTTGGGCCGGGGGATTCAGCACAGATACGCAGTATTTT.

This clone was detected only once. A junction boundary mismatches the germline segment, possibly from a read error. The chain has TRBV10-3 and TRBJ1-2; D uncertain. Germline loops: CDR1 ENHRY, CDR2 SYGVKD. The CDR3 has 12 amino acids. The CDR3 coding sequence is TGTGCCCTCAGTAACGGGAGGTACGGCTACACCTTC. It codes for CALSNGRYGYTF.

The rearrangement joins TRBV5-6 to TRBJ1-5; 9 bases fit TRBD1. The CDR3 length is 13 residues. In germline, CDR1 is SGHDT, CDR2 YYEEEE. Unmatched junction bases numbered 4, after V lost 2 bases and J lost 10 bases. In DNA, the CDR3 is TGTGCCAGCAGCTTCCGGGACAGGGATCCCCAGCATTTT. Protein product: CASSFRDRDPQHF. The full variable domain, with the rest looked up from reference TRBV5-6 and TRBJ1-5, is DAGVTQSPTHLIKTRGQQVTLRCSPKSGHDTVSWYQQALGQGPQFIFQYYEEEERQRGNFPDRFSGHQFPNYSSELNVNALLLGDSALYLCASSFRDRDPQHFGDGTRLSIL.

A single count supports this clone. This chain connects TRBV5-1 to TRBJ2-3; 12 bases are shared with TRBD2. The J segment lost 6 bases and the V segment lost 0 bases, leaving 2 bases of the junction unmatched. Germline CDR1 is SGHRS and CDR2 is YFSETQ. The CDR3 consists of 15 residues. The CDR3 DNA reads TGCGCCAGCAGCTTGGGACTAGCGGGAGCCGATACGCAGTATTTT. The encoded protein is CASSLGLAGADTQYF.

The CDR3 here is CAWGEGELANYGYTF. The CDR3 DNA is TGTGCCTGGGGGGAGGGGGAGTTAGCTAACTATGGCTACACCTTC. The chain is built from TRBV30 and TRBJ1-2, with a tentative D call TRBD1 (6 bases). The CDR3 consists of 15 residues. Looked up from germline, CDR1 is GTSNPN and CDR2 is SVGIG (reference sequence). The V end lost 5 bases, the J end lost 0 bases, and 16 bases lay between the germline ends.

V usage is TRBV13 and J usage is TRBJ2-5; the D gene is possibly TRBD2 (7 bases). V was clipped by 5 bases and J by 4 bases, with 14 bases between them. Germline V gene lookup returns CDR1 PRHDT and CDR2 FYEKMQ (reference sequence). The CDR3 covers 14 residues. Written as DNA, the CDR3 is TGTGCCAGCAGCGGGAGGGGGGCCATAGAGACCCAGTACTTC. Residues: CASSGRGAIETQYF.

The CDR3 sequence is CASSSPTATNEKLFF. The DNA for the CDR3 is TGTGCCAGCAGCTCTCCCACAGCAACTAATGAAAAACTGTTTTTT. The chain couples TRBV7-8 to TRBJ1-4; D not certain. From germline, CDR1 is SGHVS and CDR2 FQNEAQ. The CDR3 covers 15 residues. Between the trimmed V and J ends, which lost 4 bases and 0 bases, there was a span of 9 bases.